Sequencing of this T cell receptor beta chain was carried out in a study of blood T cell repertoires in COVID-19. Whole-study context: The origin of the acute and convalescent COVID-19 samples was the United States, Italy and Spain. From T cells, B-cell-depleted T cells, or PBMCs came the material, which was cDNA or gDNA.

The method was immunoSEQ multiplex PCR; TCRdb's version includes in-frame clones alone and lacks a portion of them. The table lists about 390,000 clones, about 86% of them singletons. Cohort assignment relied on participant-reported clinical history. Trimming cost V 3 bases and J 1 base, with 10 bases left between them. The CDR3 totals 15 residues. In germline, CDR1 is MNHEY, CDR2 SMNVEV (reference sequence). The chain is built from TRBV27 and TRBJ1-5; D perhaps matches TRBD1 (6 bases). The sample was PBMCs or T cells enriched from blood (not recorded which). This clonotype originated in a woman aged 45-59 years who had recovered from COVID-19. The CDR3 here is CASSFTGMSNQPQHF. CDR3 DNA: TGTGCCAGCAGTTTCACAGGGATGAGCAATCAGCCCCAGCATTTT.